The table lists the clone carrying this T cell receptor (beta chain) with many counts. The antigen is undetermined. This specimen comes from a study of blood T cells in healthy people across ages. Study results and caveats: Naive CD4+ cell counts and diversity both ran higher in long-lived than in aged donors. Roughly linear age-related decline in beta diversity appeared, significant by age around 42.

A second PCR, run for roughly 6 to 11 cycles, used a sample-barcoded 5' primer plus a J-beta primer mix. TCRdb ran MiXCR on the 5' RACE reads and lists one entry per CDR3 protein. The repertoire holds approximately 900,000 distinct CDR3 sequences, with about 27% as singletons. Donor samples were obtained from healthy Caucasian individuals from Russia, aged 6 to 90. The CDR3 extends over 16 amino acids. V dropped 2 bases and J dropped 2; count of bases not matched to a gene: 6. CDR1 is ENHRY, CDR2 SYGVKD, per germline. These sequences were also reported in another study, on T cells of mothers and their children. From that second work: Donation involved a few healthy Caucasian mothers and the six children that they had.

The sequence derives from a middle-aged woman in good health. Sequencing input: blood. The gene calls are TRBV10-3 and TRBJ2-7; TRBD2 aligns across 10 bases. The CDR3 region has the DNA TGTGCCATCAGTGAGGGGCTAGCGGGGGCAACCTACGAGCAGTACTTC. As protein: CAISEGLAGATYEQYF.